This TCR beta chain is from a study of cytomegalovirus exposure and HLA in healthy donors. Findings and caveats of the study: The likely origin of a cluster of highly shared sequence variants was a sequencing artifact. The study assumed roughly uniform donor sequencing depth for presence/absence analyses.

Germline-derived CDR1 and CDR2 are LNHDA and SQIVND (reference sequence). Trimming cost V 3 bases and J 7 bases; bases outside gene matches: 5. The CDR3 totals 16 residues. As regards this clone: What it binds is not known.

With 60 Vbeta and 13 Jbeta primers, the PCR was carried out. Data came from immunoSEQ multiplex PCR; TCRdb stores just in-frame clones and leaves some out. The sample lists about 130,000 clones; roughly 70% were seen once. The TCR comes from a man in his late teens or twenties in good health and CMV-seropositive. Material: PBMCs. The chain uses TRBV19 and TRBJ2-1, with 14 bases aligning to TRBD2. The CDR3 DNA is TGTGCCAGTAGTATTGTTGGACTAGCGGGGGGTAATGAGCAGTTCTTC. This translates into CASSIVGLAGGNEQFF.